This record covers a single TCR beta chain. Its specificity is not known. This specimen belongs to a study of cytomegalovirus exposure and HLA in healthy donors. On the study more broadly: A subsequent analysis reported that the 120 validation repertoires were produced on the same platform that had also been used for the 600 to 800 first-cohort repertoires.

Only in-frame clones appear in the TCRdb table, and some are missing; sequencing was by immunoSEQ multiplex PCR. The data contain more than 100,000 clones, more than 70% of them singletons. The CDR3 covers 13 residues. CDR1 SGHDN and CDR2 FVKESK come from the germline V gene. After removal of 6 bases from V and 8 bases from J, the junction contained 8 bases not matched to a gene. Overall study findings and caveats: Listed as cytomegalovirus-associated were 150 to 200 TCR beta chains. The tendency of first-cohort TCR clusters to co-occur in the 90 to 150 validation repertoires emerged from a later analysis.

This TCR derives from a man aged 25 to 40 in good health and CMV-seronegative. The chain is built from TRBV14 and TRBJ1-2, with 8 bases that match TRBD1. Sequencing was performed on PBMCs. As DNA, the CDR3 is TGTGCCAGCAGTCGGACAGGGAGTTACGGCTACACCTTC. Protein product: CASSRTGSYGYTF. The entire variable domain, with the rest obtained from reference TRBV14 and TRBJ1-2, is as follows: EAGVTQFPSHSVIEKGQTVTLRCDPISGHDNLYWYRRVMGKEIKFLLHFVKESKQDESGMPNNRFLAERTGGTYSTLKVQPAELEDSGVYFCASSRTGSYGYTFGSGTRLTVV.